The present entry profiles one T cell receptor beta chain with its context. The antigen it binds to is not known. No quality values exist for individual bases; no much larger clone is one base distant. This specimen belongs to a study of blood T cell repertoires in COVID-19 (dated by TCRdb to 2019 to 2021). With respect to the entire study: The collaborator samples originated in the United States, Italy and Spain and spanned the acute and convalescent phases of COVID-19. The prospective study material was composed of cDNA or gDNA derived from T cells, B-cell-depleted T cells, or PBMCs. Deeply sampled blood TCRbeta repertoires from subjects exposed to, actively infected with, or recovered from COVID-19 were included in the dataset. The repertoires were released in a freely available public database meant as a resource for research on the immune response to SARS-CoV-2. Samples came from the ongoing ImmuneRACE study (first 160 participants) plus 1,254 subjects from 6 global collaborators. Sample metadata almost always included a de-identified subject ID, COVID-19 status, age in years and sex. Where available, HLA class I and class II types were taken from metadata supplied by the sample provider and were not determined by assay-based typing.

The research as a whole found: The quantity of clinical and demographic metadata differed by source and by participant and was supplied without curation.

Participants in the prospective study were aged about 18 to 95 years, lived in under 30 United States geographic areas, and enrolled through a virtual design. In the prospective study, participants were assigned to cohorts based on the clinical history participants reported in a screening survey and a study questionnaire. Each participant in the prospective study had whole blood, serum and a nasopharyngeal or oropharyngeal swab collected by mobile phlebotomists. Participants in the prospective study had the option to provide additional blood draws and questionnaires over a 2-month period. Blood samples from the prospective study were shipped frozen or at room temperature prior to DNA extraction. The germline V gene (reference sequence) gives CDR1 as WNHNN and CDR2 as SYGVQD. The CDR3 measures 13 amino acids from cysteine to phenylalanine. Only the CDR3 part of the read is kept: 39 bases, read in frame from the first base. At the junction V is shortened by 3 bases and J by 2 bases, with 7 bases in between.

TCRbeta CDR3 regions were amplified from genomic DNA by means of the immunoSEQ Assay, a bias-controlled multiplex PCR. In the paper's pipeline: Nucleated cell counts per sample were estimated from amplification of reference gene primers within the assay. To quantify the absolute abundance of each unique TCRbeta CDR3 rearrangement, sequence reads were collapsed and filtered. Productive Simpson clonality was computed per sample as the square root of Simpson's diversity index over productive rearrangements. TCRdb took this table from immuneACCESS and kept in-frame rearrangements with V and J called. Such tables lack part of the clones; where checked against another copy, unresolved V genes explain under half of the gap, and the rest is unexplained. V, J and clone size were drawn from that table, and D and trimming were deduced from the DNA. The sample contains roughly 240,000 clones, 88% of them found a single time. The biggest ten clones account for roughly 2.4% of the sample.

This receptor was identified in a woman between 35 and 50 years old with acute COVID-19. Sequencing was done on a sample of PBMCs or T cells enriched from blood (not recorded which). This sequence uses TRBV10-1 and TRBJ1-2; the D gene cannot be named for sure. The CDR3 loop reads CASSEYTNYGYTF. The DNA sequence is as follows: TGCGCCAGCAGTGAATACACGAACTATGGCTACACCTTC.